These 27 T cell receptor beta chains originate from one sample sequenced in a study of glioma-infiltrating T cells after dendritic cell vaccination. Repertoires were generated with immunoSEQ multiplex PCR, while TCRdb's copy carries only in-frame clones and drops some. This sample has about 82,000 clones, with roughly 89% found just once. The sample consisted of blood, taken before dendritic cell vaccination. All receptors derive from a human donor with glioblastoma.

The rearrangement uses TRBV5-1 and TRBJ1-2; D is unresolved. Germline V gene lookup returns CDR1 SGHRS and CDR2 YFSETQ. CDR3 length: 14 residues. The V gene lost 0 bases and the J gene lost 4 bases, with 10 bases spanning the gap. CDR3 loop: CASSLGSGVYGYTF. CDR3 DNA sequence: TGCGCCAGCAGCTTGGGATCAGGTGTCTATGGCTACACCTTC.

This chain connects TRBV6-1 to TRBJ2-7; D not certain. Trimming cost V 7 bases and J 0 bases, with 4 bases left between them. Germline V CDR1 and CDR2: MNHNS, SASEGT. The CDR3 loop spans 11 amino acids. DNA of the CDR3: TGTGCCAGCACCTACTCCTACGAGCAGTACTTC. It translates to CASTYSYEQYF.

The rearrangement joins TRBV9 to TRBJ1-2; 7 bases line up with TRBD1. The trim removed 3 bases at V and 2 bases at J, leaving 1 base unmatched. The CDR3 extends over 13 amino acids. Germline V lookup: CDR1 SGDLS, CDR2 YYNGEE. The CDR3, as DNA: TGTGCCAGCAGCGAACAGGGGAACTATGGCTACACCTTC. Translation gives CASSEQGNYGYTF.

The chain uses TRBV7-9 and TRBJ2-6; D is unresolved. The CDR3 spans 13 residues. In germline, CDR1 is SEHNR, CDR2 FQNEAQ (reference sequence). Trimming took 8 bases from V and 0 from J, leaving 5 bases between them. CDR3 amino acids: CASHSSGANVLTF. The CDR3 bases are TGTGCCAGCCACAGCTCTGGGGCCAACGTCCTGACTTTC.

In regard to this clone: Different DNA sequences within this sample yield the same CDR3. The chain has TRBV5-1 and TRBJ2-3; 12 positions agree with TRBD2. From germline, CDR1 is SGHRS and CDR2 YFSETQ. This CDR3 region has 15 residues. V shed 0 bases, J shed 4 bases, and the junction held 0 bases outside the gene matches. This CDR3 reads CASSLGLAGADTQYF. The CDR3, as DNA: TGCGCCAGCAGCTTGGGACTAGCGGGAGCAGATACGCAGTATTTT.

The chain is built from TRBV9 and TRBJ2-5; 9 nucleotides align to TRBD2. Germline V gene data show CDR1 as SGDLS and CDR2 as YYNGEE. Germline trimming cut 0 bases from V and 11 bases from J; bases unmatched to any gene: 23. The CDR3 spans 19 residues. CDR3 residues: CASSVVRLAGRLKRCEQYF. CDR3 in DNA: TGTGCCAGCAGCGTAGTGCGTCTAGCGGGGAGATTAAAGAGGTGTGAGCAGTACTTC.

This chain joins TRBV11-3 and TRBJ2-1; 13 bases align to TRBD2. The J segment lost 11 bases and the V segment lost 4 bases, leaving 5 bases of the junction unmatched. Germline V gene sequence: CDR1 SGHNT, CDR2 YENEEA. There are 14 residues in the CDR3. The CDR3 nucleotides are TGTGCCAGCAGCTCTTGGACTAGCGGGAGTAAGCAGTTCTTC. This translates into CASSSWTSGSKQFF.

V usage is TRBV19 and J usage is TRBJ1-2; 7 positions match TRBD1. The V segment lost 7 bases and the J segment 4 bases; nucleotides outside the gene matches: 6. This CDR3 comprises 13 residues. Germline assignment: CDR1 LNHDA and CDR2 SQIVND (reference sequence). CDR3 sequence: CASNRGTRYGYTF. The CDR3 DNA reads as TGTGCCAGTAACAGGGGAACTCGCTATGGCTACACCTTC. Combining the CDR3 with reference TRBV19 and TRBJ1-2 gives the whole variable domain DGGITQSPKYLFRKEGQNVTLSCEQNLNHDAMYWYRQDPGQGLRLIYYSQIVNDFQKGDIAEGYSVSREKKESFPLTVTSAQKNPTAFYLCASNRGTRYGYTFGSGTRLTVV.

The CDR3 nucleotides read TGCAGCGTTCGGGGGGGGACTGCGGGCGTCTACAATGAGCAGTTCTTC. Protein product: CSVRGGTAGVYNEQFF. V usage is TRBV29-1 and J usage is TRBJ2-1, with 8 positions matching TRBD2. Per germline, CDR1 SQVTM and CDR2 ANQGSEA. CDR3 length: 16 amino acids. Germline trimming cut 5 bases from V and 3 bases from J; bases unmatched to any gene: 12.

This chain joins TRBV7-2 and TRBJ2-1; D gene unclear. Trimming removed 2 bases at V and 6 bases at J, with 11 bases between. This CDR3 contains 14 residues. Per germline, CDR1 SGHTA and CDR2 FQGNSA. CDR3 in amino acids: CASSLFLDSNEQFF. The CDR3 DNA reads TGTGCCAGCAGCTTATTCCTAGACTCCAATGAGCAGTTCTTC.

This clone was picked up one time. Here the CDR3 reads CASSLASSSGSSDEQYF. CDR3 in DNA: TGCGCCAGCAGCTTGGCCTCTTCTAGCGGGAGTTCGGACGAGCAGTACTTC. This sequence joins TRBV5-1 and TRBJ2-5; TRBD2 matches 10 bases. The end of the DNA fits TRBJ2-7 better, so the J call may be wrong. The CDR3 contains 17 residues. From germline, CDR1 is SGHRS and CDR2 YFSETQ.

This chain joins TRBV7-9 and TRBJ2-3; 11 nucleotides align to TRBD2. The CDR3 covers 16 residues. Per germline, CDR1 SEHNR and CDR2 FQNEAQ (reference sequence). V lost 5 bases, J lost 3 bases, and 7 bases stayed unmatched. CDR3 residues: CASSPRTSGLTDTQYF. The CDR3 DNA reads as TGTGCCAGCAGCCCTCGGACTAGCGGGCTGACAGATACGCAGTATTTT.

The chain links TRBV11-2 to TRBJ1-1; D is unresolved. This CDR3 region has 14 residues. V was shortened by 2 bases and J by 1 base, with 8 bases between the two germline ends. Germline CDR1 is SGHAT and CDR2 is FQNNGV. CDR3 amino acids: CASSLSPGNTEAFF. CDR3 nucleotide sequence: TGTGCCAGCAGCTTATCCCCAGGGAACACTGAAGCTTTCTTT.

This clone appeared a single time. The chain uses TRBV30 and TRBJ1-2; 8 bases are shared with TRBD1. CDR1 and CDR2 (germline): GTSNPN, SVGIG (reference sequence). With V trimmed by 5 bases and J by 6 bases, 11 bases remained unmatched. This CDR3 is built from 14 residues. The CDR3 region has the DNA TGTGCCTGGGTGGGACCGGGACAGGAGAATGGCTACACCTTC. It is translated as CAWVGPGQENGYTF.

This chain connects TRBV27 to TRBJ1-2, with unresolved D. Trimming removed 2 bases at V and 4 bases at J, with 11 bases between. This CDR3 has 14 amino acids. Germline assignment: CDR1 MNHEY and CDR2 SMNVEV (reference sequence). CDR3 region: CASSLDPGSYGYTF. Written as DNA, the CDR3 is TGTGCCAGCAGTTTAGACCCGGGATCCTATGGCTACACCTTC.

The CDR3 reads CAWSVRRQGAPIYNQPQHF. The CDR3 bases are TGTGCCTGGAGTGTACGGCGACAGGGGGCGCCCATATACAATCAGCCCCAGCATTTT. This sequence joins TRBV30 and TRBJ1-5, with 10 bases lining up with TRBD1. This CDR3 spans 19 amino acids. The V gene's germline CDR1 is GTSNPN and CDR2 SVGIG (reference sequence). J gave up 3 bases and V 0 bases, and 14 bases lay outside the gene matches.

J is TRBJ1-1 and V is TRBV4-1; weak D call: TRBD1 (5 bases). CDR1 and CDR2 (germline): MGHRA, YSYEKL. The germline V and J ends were trimmed by 0 bases and 10 bases, with 12 bases remaining between them. This CDR3 has 13 amino acids. In DNA form, the CDR3 reads TGCGCCAGCAGCCAAGAACCGGGGGTGGGAGCTTTCTTT. Protein product: CASSQEPGVGAFF.

The rearrangement uses TRBV11-2 and TRBJ2-7; no clear D gene. Germline lookup yields CDR1 SGHAT and CDR2 FQNNGV. The CDR3 sequence is 18 residues long. With 5 bases removed from V and 3 bases from J, the gap between germline ends came to 26 bases. CDR3 nucleotide sequence: TGTGCCAGCAGCCCCCACGCCATTTACCCCCCTTTGAGCTACGAGCAGTACTTC. Amino acids: CASSPHAIYPPLSYEQYF.

This chain joins TRBV5-1 and TRBJ2-5, with 9 positions matching TRBD2. V lost 4 bases and J lost 0; bases outside the gene matches: 4. In germline, CDR1 is SGHRS, CDR2 YFSETQ. This CDR3 is built from 15 residues. As DNA, the CDR3 is TGCGCCAGCAGCGGCTCTAGCGGGGACCAAGAGACCCAGTACTTC. Protein: CASSGSSGDQETQYF.

The chain combines TRBV27 with TRBJ2-1, with 13 bases aligning to TRBD2. The trim removed 5 bases at V and 4 bases at J, leaving 5 bases unmatched. CDR1 and CDR2 (germline): MNHEY, SMNVEV (reference sequence). The CDR3 consists of 16 residues. The CDR3 region is CASSPQGLAGYNEQFF. Here the CDR3 DNA reads TGTGCCAGCAGTCCTCAGGGACTAGCGGGGTACAATGAGCAGTTCTTC.

The V and J genes are TRBV19 and TRBJ1-5, with a weak D call TRBD1 (5 bases). Trimming pared 6 bases from V and 4 bases from J, leaving 10 bases between. CDR1 and CDR2 from the germline V gene are LNHDA and SQIVND (reference sequence). The CDR3 has 13 residues. The CDR3 DNA follows: TGTGCCAGTAGCAAAGACAGAAATCAGCCCCAGCATTTT. Protein sequence: CASSKDRNQPQHF.

This sequence joins TRBV11-2 and TRBJ2-1; a weak D match, TRBD2 (5 bases). Germline CDR1 SGHAT, CDR2 FQNNGV. V gave up 5 bases and J gave up 5 bases, with 13 bases separating them. The CDR3 consists of 14 residues. The CDR3 protein is CASSAELENNEQFF. CDR3 bases: TGTGCCAGCAGCGCCGAACTAGAGAACAATGAGCAGTTCTTC.

The rearrangement uses TRBV11-2 and TRBJ2-7; 12 bases match TRBD2. Germline CDR1 reads SGHAT; CDR2 reads FQNNGV. V gave up 5 bases and J gave up 3 bases; unmatched junction bases: 5. The CDR3 has 15 residues. The CDR3 protein is CASSRTSGTIYEQYF. The CDR3 coding sequence is TGTGCCAGCAGCCGGACTAGCGGGACCATCTACGAGCAGTACTTC.

The V call is TRBV9, the J call TRBJ1-4; D not resolved. This CDR3 comprises 15 residues. Germline V gene data show CDR1 as SGDLS and CDR2 as YYNGEE. Trimming shortened V by 1 base and J by 4 bases, and 11 bases separated the two germline ends. CDR3 protein: CASSVSPQDNEKLFF. CDR3 DNA sequence: TGTGCCAGCAGCGTAAGTCCCCAGGATAATGAAAAACTGTTTTTT. Combining the CDR3 with reference TRBV9 and TRBJ1-4 gives the whole variable domain DSGVTQTPKHLITATGQRVTLRCSPRSGDLSVYWYQQSLDQGLQFLIQYYNGEERAKGNILERFSAQQFPDLHSELNLSSLELGDSALYFCASSVSPQDNEKLFFGSGTQLSVL.

The gene calls are TRBV5-1 and TRBJ1-1; D not resolved. CDR1 SGHRS and CDR2 YFSETQ come from the germline V gene. V lost 4 bases and J lost 1, with 5 bases in between. The CDR3 runs to 12 residues. The CDR3 DNA follows: TGCGCCAGCAGCAACAGGAACACTGAAGCTTTCTTT. This gives the protein CASSNRNTEAFF.

This chain uses TRBV6-5 with TRBJ1-3; D perhaps matches TRBD1 (6 bases). The CDR3 is 14 amino acids. The V gene lost 6 bases and the J gene lost 8 bases, with 17 bases spanning the gap. CDR1 is MNHEY and CDR2 is SVGAGI in the germline V gene. The CDR3 DNA sequence: TGTGCCAGCAGGCGGGGGCAGGTCGTGGACACCATATATTTT. As protein: CASRRGQVVDTIYF.

This clone is categorized as medium-sized. V and J are TRBV27 and TRBJ2-1, with D possibly matching TRBD1 (6 bases). The CDR3 runs 14 residues. Germline CDR1 MNHEY, CDR2 SMNVEV (reference sequence). Trimming took off 7 bases at V and 4 bases at J, with 14 bases between the two ends. DNA for the CDR3: TGTGCCAGCAACGTGGCAGGGGCATACAATGAGCAGTTCTTC. This translates into CASNVAGAYNEQFF.